The subject of this entry is one T cell receptor beta chain. CDR1 and CDR2 from the germline V gene are GTSNPN and SVGIG (reference sequence). The CDR3 has 14 residues. Trimming pared 4 bases from V and 2 bases from J, leaving 15 bases between. The sample belongs to a study of control samples from healthy donors and cancer patients. The repertoire was sequenced with immunoSEQ multiplex PCR; TCRdb's copy has only in-frame clones and lacks some. The sample lists about 120,000 clones, around 91% seen once, with around 1.1% in the top ten. This clonotype was sampled from a woman in her forties or fifties with colorectal cancer. Source material: PBMCs. V is TRBV30 and J is TRBJ2-7; the D gene could be TRBD1 or TRBD2 (5 bases each). CDR3 region: CAWIHGTQPYEQYF. CDR3 DNA: TGTGCCTGGATACACGGGACCCAACCCTACGAGCAGTACTTC.